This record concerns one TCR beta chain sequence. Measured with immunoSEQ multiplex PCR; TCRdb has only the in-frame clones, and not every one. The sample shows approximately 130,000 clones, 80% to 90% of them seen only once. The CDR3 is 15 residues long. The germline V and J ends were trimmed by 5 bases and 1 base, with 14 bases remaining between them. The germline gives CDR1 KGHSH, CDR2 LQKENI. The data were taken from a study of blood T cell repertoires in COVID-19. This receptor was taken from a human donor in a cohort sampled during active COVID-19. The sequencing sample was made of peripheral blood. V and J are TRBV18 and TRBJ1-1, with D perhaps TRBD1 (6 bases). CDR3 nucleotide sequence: TGTGCCAGCTCAACAGGGAGCTCCCCGAACACTGAAGCTTTCTTT. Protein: CASSTGSSPNTEAFF.